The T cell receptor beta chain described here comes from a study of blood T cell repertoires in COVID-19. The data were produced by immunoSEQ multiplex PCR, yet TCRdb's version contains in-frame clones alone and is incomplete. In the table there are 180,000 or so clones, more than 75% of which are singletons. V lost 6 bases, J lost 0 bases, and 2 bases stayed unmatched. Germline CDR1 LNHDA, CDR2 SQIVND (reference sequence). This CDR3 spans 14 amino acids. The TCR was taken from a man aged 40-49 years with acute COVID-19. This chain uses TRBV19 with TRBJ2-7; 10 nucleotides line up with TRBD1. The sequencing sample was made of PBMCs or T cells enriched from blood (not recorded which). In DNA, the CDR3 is TGTGCCAGTAGGGGACAGGGGAGCTCCTACGAGCAGTACTTC. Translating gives CASRGQGSSYEQYF.